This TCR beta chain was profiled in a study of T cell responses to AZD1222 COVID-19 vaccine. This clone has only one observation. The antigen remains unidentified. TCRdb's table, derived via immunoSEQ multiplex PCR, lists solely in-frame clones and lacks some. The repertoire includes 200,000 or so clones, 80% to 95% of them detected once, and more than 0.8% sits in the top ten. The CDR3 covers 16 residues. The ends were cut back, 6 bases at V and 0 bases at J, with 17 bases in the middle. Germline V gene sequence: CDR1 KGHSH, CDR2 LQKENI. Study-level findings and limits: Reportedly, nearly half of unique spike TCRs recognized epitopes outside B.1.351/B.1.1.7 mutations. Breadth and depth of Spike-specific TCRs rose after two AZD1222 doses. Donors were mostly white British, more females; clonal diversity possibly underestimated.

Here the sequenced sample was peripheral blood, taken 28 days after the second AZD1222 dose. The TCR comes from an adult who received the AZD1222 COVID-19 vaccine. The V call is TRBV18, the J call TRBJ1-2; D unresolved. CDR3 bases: TGTGCCAGCTCCCCCACCGGGCACCCCGCTAACTATGGCTACACCTTC. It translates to CASSPTGHPANYGYTF.